What follows describes a single T cell receptor (beta chain). The sample is drawn from a study of blood T cell repertoires in COVID-19. Study summary: PBMCs, B-cell-depleted T cells, or T cells were the source of the cDNA or gDNA that made up the material.

Repertoires were generated with immunoSEQ multiplex PCR, while TCRdb's copy carries only in-frame clones and drops some. The sample has roughly 240,000 clones; approximately 85% are singletons. This CDR3 spans 14 amino acids. V was trimmed by 2 bases and J by 2 bases, leaving 10 bases between them. In germline, CDR1 is SQVTM, CDR2 ANQGSEA. Participants had their cohort set by participant-reported clinical history. The chain couples TRBV29-1 to TRBJ1-3, with a possible D match to TRBD1 (6 bases). Sequenced sample: PBMCs or T cells enriched from blood (not recorded which). The sequence was collected from a woman aged 45-65 years with acute COVID-19. In DNA, the CDR3 is TGCAGCGTTGAAACGGACAGCGCTGGAAACACCATATATTTT. Protein: CSVETDSAGNTIYF.